This entry lists 27 T cell receptor beta chains sequenced from one sample in a study of blood T cell repertoires in COVID-19. Profiled with immunoSEQ multiplex PCR; TCRdb holds only in-frame clones, not every one. The sample lists under 80,000 clones; around 83% were seen once. Material: peripheral blood. The receptors were sampled from a man between 65 and 85 years old with active COVID-19.

The CDR3 reads CASSPGQKETQYF. CDR3 sequence (DNA): TGTGCCAGCAGCCCAGGCCAAAAAGAGACCCAGTACTTC. This chain uses TRBV7-3 with TRBJ2-5; D gene uncertain. CDR3 length equals 13 residues. Germline V gene lookup returns CDR1 SGHTA and CDR2 FQGTGA. The ends were cut back, 5 bases at V and 3 bases at J, with 10 bases in the middle.

CDR3 DNA sequence: TGCAGCGTTGTCAGGGGGCCCTACGAGCAGTACTTC. Translating it yields CSVVRGPYEQYF. J is TRBJ2-7 and V is TRBV29-1; 8 bases line up with TRBD1. The CDR3 loop spans 12 amino acids. Germline loops: CDR1 SQVTM, CDR2 ANQGSEA. The junction had 1 base not matched to a gene; V was cut back by 4 bases and J by 2 bases.

Here the CDR3 reads CASSGDWSGELFF. CDR3 nucleotide sequence: TGTGCCAGCAGCGGCGACTGGTCCGGGGAGCTGTTTTTT. The chain combines TRBV5-4 with TRBJ2-2; D unresolved. Trimming took off 4 bases at V and 6 bases at J, with 10 bases between the two ends. The CDR3 contains 13 residues. Germline V gene lookup returns CDR1 SGHNT and CDR2 YYREEE (reference sequence).

The CDR3 DNA is TGTGCCAGCACCCGCGGCCCCCAGTGTGGCTACACCTTC. This sequence encodes CASTRGPQCGYTF. The rearrangement joins TRBV21-1 to TRBJ1-2. TRBV21-1 is described as a pseudogene. The CDR3 is 13 amino acids.

This clone was seen a handful of times. J is TRBJ1-4 and V is TRBV10-3; D is ambiguous. The CDR3 is 14 residues long. V lost 6 bases and J lost 4, with 12 bases in between. CDR1 and CDR2 from the germline V gene are ENHRY and SYGVKD. CDR3 in DNA: TGTGCCATCAGCCCCAGCGGGAATAATGAAAAACTGTTTTTT. Amino acids: CAISPSGNNEKLFF.

This chain links TRBV3-1 (or the pseudogene TRBV3-2) with TRBJ1-1, with D unclear. The ends were cut back, 1 base at V and 9 bases at J, with 15 bases in the middle. The germline CDR1 and CDR2 sequences are LGHDT and YNNKEL (reference sequence). This CDR3 is built from 14 residues. The CDR3 loop is CASSQGGGPAQAFF. For the CDR3, the DNA is TGTGCCAGCAGCCAAGGGGGAGGACCGGCCCAAGCTTTCTTT.

The V gene is TRBV7-2, the J gene TRBJ2-1; the match to TRBD1 covers 9 bases. The length of the CDR3 is 15 residues. Trimming took 0 bases from V and 9 from J; bases not matched to a gene: 6. Germline V gene data show CDR1 as SGHTA and CDR2 as FQGNSA. CDR3 sequence: CASSLAQTGGVEQFF. The CDR3 region has the DNA TGTGCCAGCAGCTTAGCCCAGACAGGGGGTGTTGAGCAGTTCTTC.

To note about this clone: Its ends do not fully match the called genes, so a read error is possible. The chain links TRBV7-7 to TRBJ2-3; TRBD1 matches 7 bases. The germline V gene encodes CDR1 SSHAT and CDR2 FNYEAQ (reference sequence). This CDR3 spans 15 amino acids. CDR3 sequence reads: CASSLSGQGTDTQYF. The CDR3 DNA reads as TGTGCTAGCAGCTTATCCGGACAGGGCACAGATACGCAGTATTTT.

The rearrangement joins TRBV2 to TRBJ2-1, with 7 bases aligning to TRBD2. Trimming at V came to 8 bases and at J to 0 bases, leaving 4 bases not matched to a gene. Germline CDR1 and CDR2: SNHLY and FYNNEI. This CDR3 comprises 14 residues. CDR3 coding DNA: TGTGCCAGCGTTGCTAGCGGCTCCTACAATGAGCAGTTCTTC. It yields the protein CASVASGSYNEQFF.

The chain employs TRBV7-3 and TRBJ1-1, with 7 bases lining up with TRBD1. V shed 1 base and J 6 bases; nucleotides not matched to a gene: 8. Germline assignment: CDR1 SGHTA and CDR2 FQGTGA. The CDR3 consists of 15 residues. The DNA of the CDR3 is TGTGCCAGCAGCTTAAGCGTGGCAGGGGGAGCTGAAGCTTTCTTT. It translates to CASSLSVAGGAEAFF.

The chain joins TRBV27 to TRBJ2-1; 10 bases are shared with TRBD2. The CDR3 extends over 17 amino acids. After removal of 5 bases from V and 8 bases from J, the junction contained 15 bases not matched to a gene. Germline V gene sequence: CDR1 MNHEY, CDR2 SMNVEV (reference sequence). The DNA for the CDR3 is TGTGCCAGCAGTGCCCAGGTGTGGAGCGGGAGGGGGGATGAGCAGTTCTTC. Translation gives CASSAQVWSGRGDEQFF.

The V and J genes are TRBV4-1 and TRBJ1-2; 7 bases are shared with TRBD1. CDR3 size: 14 residues. J lost 4 bases, V lost 4 bases, and 6 bases had no gene match. Germline V gene lookup returns CDR1 MGHRA and CDR2 YSYEKL. CDR3 DNA: TGCGCCAGCAGCCCACGGGACAGTGGCTATGGCTACACCTTC. Translating it yields CASSPRDSGYGYTF.

The J gene is TRBJ2-1, the V gene TRBV11-3; TRBD2 aligns across 10 bases. Germline-derived CDR1 and CDR2 are SGHNT and YENEEA. The ends lost 5 bases at V and 4 bases at J; junction bases unmatched: 2. The CDR3 is made up of 14 amino acids. CDR3 nucleotide sequence: TGTGCCAGCAGCCAGCGGGGGGGGTACAATGAGCAGTTCTTC. Translation gives CASSQRGGYNEQFF.

The chain joins TRBV10-2 to TRBJ2-1, with no clear D. The germline V gene has CDR1 WSHSY and CDR2 SAAADI. With 3 bases removed from V and 8 bases from J, the gap between germline ends came to 5 bases. The CDR3 has 11 residues. CDR3 nucleotide sequence: TGCGCCAGCAGTGACTCCTATGAGCAGTTCTTC. Encoded protein: CASSDSYEQFF.

The chain combines TRBV18 with TRBJ2-5, with a weak D call TRBD2 (6 bases). CDR3 length equals 17 residues. V was cut by 1 base and J by 0 bases, with 15 bases left in between. Germline V gives CDR1 KGHSH, CDR2 LQKENI. Written as DNA, the CDR3 is TGTGCCAGCTCACCACGGCAGGGAGGTTCGTACCAAGAGACCCAGTACTTC. It is translated as CASSPRQGGSYQETQYF.

V is TRBV12-5 and J is TRBJ2-3, with 10 bases lining up with TRBD2. This CDR3 is built from 17 residues. From germline, CDR1 is LGHNT and CDR2 FRNRAP. J gave up 2 bases and V 7 bases, and 12 bases lay outside the gene matches. The CDR3: CASAGGSAGGSTDTQYF. CDR3 nucleotide sequence: TGTGCTAGTGCCGGGGGTTCAGCGGGAGGGTCCACAGATACGCAGTATTTT.

The chain joins TRBV5-1 to TRBJ2-7; D gene ambiguous. CDR1 SGHRS and CDR2 YFSETQ come from the germline V gene. V was cut by 4 bases and J by 0 bases, with 11 bases left in between. This CDR3 is built from 14 residues. CDR3 sequence reads: CASSPESISYEQYF. CDR3 nucleotides: TGCGCCAGCAGCCCCGAGTCAATCTCCTACGAGCAGTACTTC. The full variable domain, rest sourced from reference TRBV5-1 and TRBJ2-7, is KAGVTQTPRYLIKTRGQQVTLSCSPISGHRSVSWYQQTPGQGLQFLFEYFSETQRNKGNFPGRFSGRQFSNSRSEMNVSTLELGDSALYLCASSPESISYEQYFGPGTRLTVT.

The chain joins TRBV9 to TRBJ1-3; 8 nucleotides match TRBD1. Germline V gene lookup returns CDR1 SGDLS and CDR2 YYNGEE. The V gene end was trimmed by 4 bases and the J gene end by 4 bases; junction bases not matched to a gene: 16. This CDR3 is built from 18 residues. CDR3: CASSHPRAGGSRGNTIYF. The CDR3 nucleotides read TGTGCCAGCAGCCACCCTAGGGCAGGGGGCTCGAGAGGAAACACCATATATTTT.

The CDR3 DNA reads as TGTGCCAGCAGCTTAGAAGAGACTAGCGGGGGCGATGAGCAGTTCTTC. This gives the protein CASSLEETSGGDEQFF. This chain links TRBV11-3 with TRBJ2-1, with 12 positions matching TRBD2. The CDR3 sequence is 16 residues long. The ends lost 0 bases at V and 8 bases at J; junction bases unmatched: 5. Germline V gene lookup returns CDR1 SGHNT and CDR2 YENEEA.

This chain joins TRBV7-3 and TRBJ1-2; TRBD1 matches at 10 bases. There are 17 residues in the CDR3. V was pared by 2 bases and J by 7 bases, with 13 bases of the junction left unmatched. Germline CDR1 reads SGHTA; CDR2 reads FQGTGA. The CDR3 is CASSLDPPGQGFGGYTF. The CDR3 DNA follows: TGTGCCAGCAGCTTAGATCCTCCGGGACAGGGGTTCGGTGGCTACACCTTC. Full variable domain (rest looked up from reference TRBV7-3 and TRBJ1-2): GAGVSQTPSNKVTEKGKYVELRCDPISGHTALYWYRQSLGQGPEFLIYFQGTGAADDSGLPNDRFFAVRPEGSVSTLKIQRTERGDSAVYLCASSLDPPGQGFGGYTFGSGTRLTVV.

This rearrangement joins TRBV6-6 to TRBJ2-5; D possibly corresponds to TRBD1 (5 bases). Trimming pared 8 bases from V and 1 base from J, leaving 14 bases between. The CDR3 extends over 14 amino acids. Germline V CDR1 and CDR2: MNHNY, SVGAGI (reference sequence). CDR3 residues: CASPPGPSQETQYF. The CDR3 nucleotides read TGTGCCAGCCCCCCAGGGCCCTCCCAAGAGACCCAGTACTTC.

This chain's CDR3 is CASSPSTDTQYF. In DNA form, the CDR3 reads TGTGCCAGCTCACCCTCCACAGATACGCAGTATTTT. The V call is TRBV18, the J call TRBJ2-3; no reliable D call. The CDR3 covers 12 residues. Germline V gene lookup returns CDR1 KGHSH and CDR2 LQKENI. V lost 3 bases and J 2 bases, leaving 3 bases between the germline ends. The complete variable domain, with remaining parts taken from reference TRBV18 and TRBJ2-3, reads NAGVMQNPRHLVRRRGQEARLRCSPMKGHSHVYWYRQLPEEGLKFMVYLQKENIIDESGMPKERFSAEFPKEGPSILRIQQVVRGDSAAYFCASSPSTDTQYFGPGTRLTVL.

This chain links TRBV7-2 with TRBJ2-3, with 8 bases matching TRBD1. This CDR3 contains 15 residues. V lost 5 bases to trimming and J lost 1 base; unmatched junction nucleotides: 5. Per germline, CDR1 SGHTA and CDR2 FQGNSA. The CDR3 nucleotides read TGTGCCAGCAGCCCCCAGACAGGGGGCACAGATACGCAGTATTTT. Its translation: CASSPQTGGTDTQYF.

J is TRBJ2-7 and V is TRBV11-3; 8 nucleotides align to TRBD1. After removal of 5 bases from V and 4 bases from J, the junction contained 7 bases not matched to a gene. The germline V gene encodes CDR1 SGHNT and CDR2 YENEEA. The CDR3 consists of 14 residues. Here the CDR3 reads CASSPRQGRYEQYF. CDR3 sequence (DNA): TGTGCCAGCAGCCCCCGACAGGGGCGGTACGAGCAGTACTTC.

The chain employs TRBV6-1 and TRBJ2-1; D is perhaps TRBD2 (6 bases). The germline V gene has CDR1 MNHNS and CDR2 SASEGT. The CDR3 loop spans 16 amino acids. Trimming pared 2 bases from V and 0 bases from J, leaving 11 bases between. The CDR3 loop is CASSEWGSGSYNEQFF. The CDR3 DNA sequence: TGTGCCAGCAGTGAATGGGGTAGCGGCTCCTACAATGAGCAGTTCTTC.

This clone was observed a few times. The chain links TRBV11-3 to TRBJ2-7; D not certain. This CDR3 has 15 amino acids. The germline V and J ends were trimmed by 5 bases and 5 bases, with 19 bases remaining between them. The germline CDR1 and CDR2 sequences are SGHNT and YENEEA. CDR3 amino acids: CASSPNSFAVNEQYF. In DNA form, the CDR3 reads TGTGCCAGCAGCCCGAACTCCTTCGCGGTGAACGAGCAGTACTTC.

With respect to this clone: At one boundary the junction diverges from the germline segment, which might be a read error. This rearrangement joins TRBV19 to TRBJ2-1; TRBD2 agrees at 8 bases. The CDR3 covers 12 residues. Germline loops: CDR1 LNHDA, CDR2 SQIVND (reference sequence). CDR3 in amino acids: CASGGVRGPAVF. CDR3 DNA sequence: TGTGCCAGCGGGGGGGTTCGCGGGCCGGCGGTCTTC. The whole variable domain, remainder taken from reference TRBV19 and TRBJ2-1, is DGGITQSPKYLFRKEGQNVTLSCEQNLNHDAMYWYRQDPGQGLRLIYYSQIVNDFQKGDIAEGYSVSREKKESFPLTVTSAQKNPTAFYLCASGGVRGPAVFGPGTRLTVL.